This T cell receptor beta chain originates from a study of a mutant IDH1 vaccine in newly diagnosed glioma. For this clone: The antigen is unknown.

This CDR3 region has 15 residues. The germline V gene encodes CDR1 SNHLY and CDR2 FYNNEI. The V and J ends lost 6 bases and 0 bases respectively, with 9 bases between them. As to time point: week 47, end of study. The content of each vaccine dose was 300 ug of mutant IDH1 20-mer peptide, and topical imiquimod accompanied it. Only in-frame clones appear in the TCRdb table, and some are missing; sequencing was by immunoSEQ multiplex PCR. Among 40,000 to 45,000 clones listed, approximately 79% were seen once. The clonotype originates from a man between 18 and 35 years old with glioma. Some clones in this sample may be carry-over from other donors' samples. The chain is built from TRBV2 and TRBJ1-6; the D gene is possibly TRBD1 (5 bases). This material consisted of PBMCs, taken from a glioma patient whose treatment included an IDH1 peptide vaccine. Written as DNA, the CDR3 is TGTGCCAGCAGGACGACAGCCTCCTATAATTCACCCCTCCACTTT. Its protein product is CASRTTASYNSPLHF.